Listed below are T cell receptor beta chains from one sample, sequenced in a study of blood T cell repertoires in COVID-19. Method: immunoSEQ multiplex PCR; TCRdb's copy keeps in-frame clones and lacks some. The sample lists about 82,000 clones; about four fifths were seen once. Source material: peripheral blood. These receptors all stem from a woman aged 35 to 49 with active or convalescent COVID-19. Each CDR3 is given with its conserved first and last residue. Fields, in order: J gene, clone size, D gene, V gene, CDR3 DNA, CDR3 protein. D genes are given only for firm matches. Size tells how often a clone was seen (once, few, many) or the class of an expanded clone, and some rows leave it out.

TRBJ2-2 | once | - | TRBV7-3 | TGTGCCAGCAGGAGACAAGGGAACACCGGGGAGCTGTTTTTT | CASRRQGNTGELFF
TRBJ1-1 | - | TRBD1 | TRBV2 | TGTGCCAGCGGCCGGGACAGTGAAGCTTTCTTT | CASGRDSEAFF
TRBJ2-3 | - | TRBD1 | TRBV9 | TGTGCCAGCAGCGTAGGGACAGGGTCCGGCACAGATACGCAGTATTTT | CASSVGTGSGTDTQYF
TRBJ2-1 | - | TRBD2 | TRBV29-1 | TGCAGCCAATCCGGACTAGCGGGACGGAATGAGCAGTTCTTC | CSQSGLAGRNEQFF
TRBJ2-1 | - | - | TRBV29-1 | TGCAGCGTCCCACTCCCCGGGGTCTCCTACAATGAGCAGTTCTTC | CSVPLPGVSYNEQFF
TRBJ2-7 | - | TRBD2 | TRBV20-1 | TGCAGTGCTAGTTTTAGCGGGAGGGCACAAGAGCAGTACTTC | CSASFSGRAQEQYF
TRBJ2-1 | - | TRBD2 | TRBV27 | TGTGCCAGCAGCTCGACTAGCGGGGGGGCTTCCGGTTACAATGAGCAGTTCTTC | CASSSTSGGASGYNEQFF
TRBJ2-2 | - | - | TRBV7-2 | TGTGCCAGCAGCTTAGATCAGGGCACCGGGGAGCTGTTTTTT | CASSLDQGTGELFF
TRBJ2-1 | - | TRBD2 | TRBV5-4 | TGTGCCAGCAGCTCCCCGGGACTAGCGGATAGTGAGCAGTTCTTC | CASSSPGLADSEQFF
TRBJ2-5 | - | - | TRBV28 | TGTGCCAGCAGTTTTTCTACGGCAGGGGGAGGAGAGACCCAGTACTTC | CASSFSTAGGGETQYF
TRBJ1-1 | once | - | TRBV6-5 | TGTGCCAGCAGGGTCAGGGATGGGTACACTGAAGCTTTCTTT | CASRVRDGYTEAFF
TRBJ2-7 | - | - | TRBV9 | TGTGCCAGCAGCGTAGGGGGGACACCTTACGAGCAGTACTTC | CASSVGGTPYEQYF
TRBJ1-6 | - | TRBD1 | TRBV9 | TGTGCCAGCAGCGTCGGACAGGGTTATAATTCACCCCTCCACTTT | CASSVGQGYNSPLHF
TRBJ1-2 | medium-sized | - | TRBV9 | TGTGCCAGCAGCGTAGACGAAGAGCGGGATTTCTATGGCTACACCTTC | CASSVDEERDFYGYTF
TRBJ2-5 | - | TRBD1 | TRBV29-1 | TGCAGCGTTACAGGGGGCGGAAGAGAGACCCAGTACTTC | CSVTGGGRETQYF
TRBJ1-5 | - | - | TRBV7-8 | TGTGCCAGCAGCTTAGAGGGGTGGTCGGCCCAGCATTTT | CASSLEGWSAQHF
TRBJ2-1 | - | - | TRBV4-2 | TGTGCCAGCAGCCAAGATGGGAGGTCCTACAATGAGCAGTTCTTC | CASSQDGRSYNEQFF
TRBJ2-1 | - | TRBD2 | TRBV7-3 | TGTGCCAGCAGCCCTGGAACGGGACTAGCGGGCTACAATGAGCAGTTCTTC | CASSPGTGLAGYNEQFF
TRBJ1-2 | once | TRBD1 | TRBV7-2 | TGTGCCAGCAGCACTCGGACAGAGGGGGCATTATATGGCTACACCTTC | CASSTRTEGALYGYTF
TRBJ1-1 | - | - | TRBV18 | TGTGCCAGCTCACCACCAGCAGGGTTGGACACTGAAGCTTTCTTT | CASSPPAGLDTEAFF
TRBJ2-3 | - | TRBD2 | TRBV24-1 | TGTGCCACCAGTTTTAGCGGGAGCACAGATACGCAGTATTTT | CATSFSGSTDTQYF
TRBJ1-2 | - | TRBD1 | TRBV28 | TGTGCCAGCAGCACCACAGGGGTTGGCTACACCTTC | CASSTTGVGYTF
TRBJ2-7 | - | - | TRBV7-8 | TGTGCCAGCAGCTCCGCAGGTTACTACGAGCAGTACTTC | CASSSAGYYEQYF
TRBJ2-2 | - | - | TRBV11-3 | TGTGCCAGCAGCTTCGGGAACACCGGGGAGCTGTTTTTT | CASSFGNTGELFF
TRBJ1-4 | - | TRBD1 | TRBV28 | TGTGCCAGCACCACGGGACAGGGGTATGAAAAACTGTTTTTT | CASTTGQGYEKLFF
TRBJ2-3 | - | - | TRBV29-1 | TGCAGCGTTGAAGTTGGGGACTTCACAGATACGCAGTATTTT | CSVEVGDFTDTQYF
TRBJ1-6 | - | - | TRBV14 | TGTGCCAGCAGCCACCGCTCCTATAATTCACCCCTCCACTTT | CASSHRSYNSPLHF
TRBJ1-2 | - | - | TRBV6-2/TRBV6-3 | TGTGCCAGCAGCCGGACTGATTACTATGGCTACACCTTC | CASSRTDYYGYTF
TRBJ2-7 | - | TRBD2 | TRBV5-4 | TGTGCCAGCAGCTCGACTAGCAAGGACGAGCAGTACTTC | CASSSTSKDEQYF
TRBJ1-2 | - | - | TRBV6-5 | TGTGCCAGCAGAAAGGGACTGAACTATGGCTACACCTTC | CASRKGLNYGYTF
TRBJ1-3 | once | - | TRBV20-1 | TGCAGTGCTACCCCCCGGGACACCATATATTTT | CSATPRDTIYF
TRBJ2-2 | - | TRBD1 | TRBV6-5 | TGTGCCAGCAGTTACGGCGACAGGGGCGCCGGGGAGCTGTTTTTT | CASSYGDRGAGELFF
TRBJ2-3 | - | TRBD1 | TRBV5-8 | TGTGCCAGCAGCCCCCCCCGGGACAGGAGACTATTATCGCAGTATTTT | CASSPPRDRRLLSQYF
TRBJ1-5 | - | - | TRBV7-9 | TGTGCCAGCAGCTTAATAGGGGATCAGCCCCAGCATTTT | CASSLIGDQPQHF
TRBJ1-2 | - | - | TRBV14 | TGTGCCAGCAGCCAGAGCTTAAGCGGAGGCTACACCTTC | CASSQSLSGGYTF
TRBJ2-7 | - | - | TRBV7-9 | TGTGCCAGCACCGGAGCAGAGGAGCAGTACTTC | CASTGAEEQYF
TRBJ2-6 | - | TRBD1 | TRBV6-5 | TGTGCCAGCGCAACAGGGGCCGCTGGGGCCAACGTCCTGACTTTC | CASATGAAGANVLTF
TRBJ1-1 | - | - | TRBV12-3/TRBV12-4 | TGTGCCAGCAGCCCAGCGGGCACTGAAGCTTTCTTT | CASSPAGTEAFF
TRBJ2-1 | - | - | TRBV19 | TGTGCCAGTAGTATTCTCGGCGGATCCTACAATGAGCAGTTCTTC | CASSILGGSYNEQFF
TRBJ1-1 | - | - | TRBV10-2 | TGCGCCAGCAGAGAGCACAGATCGGCTGAAGCTTTCTTT | CASREHRSAEAFF
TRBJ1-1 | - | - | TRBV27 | TGTGCCAGCAGCTACCAAGCTGGGAACACTGAAGCTTTCTTT | CASSYQAGNTEAFF
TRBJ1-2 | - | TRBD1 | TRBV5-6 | TGTGCCAGCAGCTTGGTTACAGGGGGACGCGTTGGCTACACCTTC | CASSLVTGGRVGYTF
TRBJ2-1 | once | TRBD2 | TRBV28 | TGTGCCAGCAGTTTTGACGATTGGGCTAGCGGGAGGAACTACAATGAGCAGTTCTTC | CASSFDDWASGRNYNEQFF
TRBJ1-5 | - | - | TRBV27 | TGTGCCAGCAGCCCCCAGGGGAATAGCAATCAGCCCCAGCATTTT | CASSPQGNSNQPQHF
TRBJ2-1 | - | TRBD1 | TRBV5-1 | TGCGCCAGCAGCCGGAATCCCCCGGGACAGGGGTACAATGAGCAGTTCTTC | CASSRNPPGQGYNEQFF
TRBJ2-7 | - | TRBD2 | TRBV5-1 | TGCGCCAGCAGCTTGGTTAGGACTAGCGTCTACGAGCAGTACTTC | CASSLVRTSVYEQYF
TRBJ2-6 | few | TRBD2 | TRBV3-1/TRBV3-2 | TGTGCCAGCAGCCAAGTTAAGGGGAGGGCAAGCTCTGGGGCCAACGTCCTGACTTTC | CASSQVKGRASSGANVLTF
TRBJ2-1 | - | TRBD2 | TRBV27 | TGTGCCAGCAGTTCCCCTGGGGGACTAGCGGGAGGTGAGCAGTTCTTC | CASSSPGGLAGGEQFF
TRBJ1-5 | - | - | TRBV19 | TGTGCCAGTAGTTTCCGGGAGACTAATCAGCCCCAGCATTTT | CASSFRETNQPQHF
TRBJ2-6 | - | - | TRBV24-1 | TGTGCCACCAGTGGGGGAGGGGGGCCCTCTGGGGCCAACGTCCTGACTTTC | CATSGGGGPSGANVLTF
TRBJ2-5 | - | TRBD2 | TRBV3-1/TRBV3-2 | TGTGCCAGCAGCCAAGTCCTAGCGGGGGGTGAGACCCAGTACTTC | CASSQVLAGGETQYF
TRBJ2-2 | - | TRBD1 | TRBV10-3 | TGTGCCATCAGTGACAGGGGGCCTCGGACCGGGGAGCTGTTTTTT | CAISDRGPRTGELFF
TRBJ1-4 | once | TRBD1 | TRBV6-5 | TGTGCCAGCAGTTACGGGGACAGGGATAATGAAAAACTGTTTTTT | CASSYGDRDNEKLFF
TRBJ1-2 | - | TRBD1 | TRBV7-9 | TGTGCCAGCAGCTTAAATAGAGGGGGCCCCTATGGCTACACCTTC | CASSLNRGGPYGYTF
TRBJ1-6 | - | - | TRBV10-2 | TGCGCCAGCAGTGATGCGGGGAATGGTTCACCCCTCCACTTT | CASSDAGNGSPLHF
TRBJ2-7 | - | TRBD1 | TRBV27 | TGTGCCAGCAGTCCCCAGGGGGTCGAGCAGTACTTC | CASSPQGVEQYF
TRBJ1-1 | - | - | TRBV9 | TGTGCCAGCAGCCACCTAGGTTACACTGAAGCTTTCTTT | CASSHLGYTEAFF